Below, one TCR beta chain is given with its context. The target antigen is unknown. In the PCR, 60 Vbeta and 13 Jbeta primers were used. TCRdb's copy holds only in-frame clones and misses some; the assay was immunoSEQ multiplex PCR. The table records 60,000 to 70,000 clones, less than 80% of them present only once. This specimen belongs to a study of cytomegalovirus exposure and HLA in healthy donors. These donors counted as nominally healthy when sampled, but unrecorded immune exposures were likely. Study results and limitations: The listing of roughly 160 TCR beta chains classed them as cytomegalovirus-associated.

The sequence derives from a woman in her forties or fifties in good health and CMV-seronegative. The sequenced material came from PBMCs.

CDR3 protein: CASSLAGGTDTQYF. CDR3 nucleotide sequence: TGTGCCAGCAGCTTAGCGGGAGGCACAGATACGCAGTATTTT. The chain employs TRBV7-2 and TRBJ2-3, with a tentative D call TRBD2 (5 bases). Germline values: CDR1 SGHTA, CDR2 FQGNSA. CDR3 length: 14 residues. Trimming took 0 bases from V and 1 from J, leaving 5 bases between them.